The present entry profiles one TCR beta chain with its context. Germline V CDR1 and CDR2: KGHSH, LQKENI. The CDR3 totals 15 residues. The V end lost 6 bases, the J end lost 4 bases, and 18 bases lay between the germline ends. These data originate in a study of blood T cell repertoires in COVID-19. The protocol was immunoSEQ multiplex PCR, while the TCRdb copy is restricted to in-frame clones and leaves out a portion. Of about 40,000 clones listed, approximately 90% are singletons. This TCR derives from a man aged 55 to 70 with COVID-19, enrolled during active disease. V is TRBV18 and J is TRBJ1-1, with D hard to call. The specimen was peripheral blood. DNA for the CDR3: TGTGCCAGCTCCCAGTCGGCCCCTCGGGGCACTGAAGCTTTCTTT. It encodes CASSQSAPRGTEAFF.